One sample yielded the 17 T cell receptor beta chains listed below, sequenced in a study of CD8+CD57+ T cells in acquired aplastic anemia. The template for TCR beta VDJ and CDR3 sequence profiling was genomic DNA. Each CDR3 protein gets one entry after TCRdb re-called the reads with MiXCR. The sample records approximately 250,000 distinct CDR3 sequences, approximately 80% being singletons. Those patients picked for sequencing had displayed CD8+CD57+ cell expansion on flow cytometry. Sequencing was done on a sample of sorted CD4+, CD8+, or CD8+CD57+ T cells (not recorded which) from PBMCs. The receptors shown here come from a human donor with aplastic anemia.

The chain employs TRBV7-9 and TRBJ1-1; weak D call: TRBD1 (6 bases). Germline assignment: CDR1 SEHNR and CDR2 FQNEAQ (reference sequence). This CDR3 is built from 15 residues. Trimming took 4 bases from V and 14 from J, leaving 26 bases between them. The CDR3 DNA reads TGTGCCAGCAGCTCTGGCGGGACATGGGGCGCTACCCAGTTCTTT. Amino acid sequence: CASSSGGTWGATQFF.

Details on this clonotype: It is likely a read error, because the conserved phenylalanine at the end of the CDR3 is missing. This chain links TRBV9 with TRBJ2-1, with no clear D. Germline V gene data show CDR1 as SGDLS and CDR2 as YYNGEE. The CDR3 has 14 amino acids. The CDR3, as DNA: TGTGCCAGCAGTCCGGCGTCGTTCTACTATGAGCAGTTCCTC. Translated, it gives CASSPASFYYEQFL.

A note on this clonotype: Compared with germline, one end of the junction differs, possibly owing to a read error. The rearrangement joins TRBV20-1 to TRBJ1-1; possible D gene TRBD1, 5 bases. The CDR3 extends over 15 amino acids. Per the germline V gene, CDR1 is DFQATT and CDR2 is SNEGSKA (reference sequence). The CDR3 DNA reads TGCAGTGCCAGAGATGTACGGGGGAGACACACTGAAGCTTTCTTT. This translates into CSARDVRGRHTEAFF.

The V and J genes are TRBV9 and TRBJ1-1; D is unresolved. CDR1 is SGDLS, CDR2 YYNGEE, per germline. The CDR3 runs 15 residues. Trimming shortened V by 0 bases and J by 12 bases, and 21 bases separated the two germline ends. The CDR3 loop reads CASSVGVSRNNHPFF. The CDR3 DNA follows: TGTGCCAGCAGCGTAGGGGTCTCGAGAAATAATCACCCTTTCTTT.

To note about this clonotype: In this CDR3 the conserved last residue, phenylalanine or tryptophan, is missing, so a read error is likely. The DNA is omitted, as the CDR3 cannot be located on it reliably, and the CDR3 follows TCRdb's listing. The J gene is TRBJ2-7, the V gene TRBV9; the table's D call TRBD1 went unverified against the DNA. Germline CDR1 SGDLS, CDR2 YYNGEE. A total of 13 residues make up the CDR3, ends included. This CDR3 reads CASSAASATYNSL.

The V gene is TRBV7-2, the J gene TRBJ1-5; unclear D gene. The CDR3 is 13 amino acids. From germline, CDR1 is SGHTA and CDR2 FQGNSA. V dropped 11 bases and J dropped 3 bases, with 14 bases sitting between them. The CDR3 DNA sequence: TGTGCCTGGAGTACGTCGATCAATCAGCCCCAGCATTTT. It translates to CAWSTSINQPQHF.

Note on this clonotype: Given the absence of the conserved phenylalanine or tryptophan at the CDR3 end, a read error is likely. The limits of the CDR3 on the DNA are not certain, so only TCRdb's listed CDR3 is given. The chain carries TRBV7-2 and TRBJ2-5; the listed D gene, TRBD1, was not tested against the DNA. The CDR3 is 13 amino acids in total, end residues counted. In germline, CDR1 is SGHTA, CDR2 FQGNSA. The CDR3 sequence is CASSPRANEQLFG.

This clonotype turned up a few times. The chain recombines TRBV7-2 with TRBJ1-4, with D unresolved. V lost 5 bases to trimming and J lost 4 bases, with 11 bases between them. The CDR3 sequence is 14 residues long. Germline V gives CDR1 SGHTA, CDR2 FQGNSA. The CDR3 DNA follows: TGTGCCAGCAGCACCCGGGCCAATAATGAAAAACTGTTTTTT. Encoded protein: CASSTRANNEKLFF.

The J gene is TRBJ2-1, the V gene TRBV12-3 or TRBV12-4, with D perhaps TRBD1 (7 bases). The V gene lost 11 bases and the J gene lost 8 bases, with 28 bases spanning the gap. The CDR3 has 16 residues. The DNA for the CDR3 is TGTGCCCCAAGCCAGGGGGGCGGAAACGGTCAGGATGAGCAGTTCTTC. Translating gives CAPSQGGGNGQDEQFF.

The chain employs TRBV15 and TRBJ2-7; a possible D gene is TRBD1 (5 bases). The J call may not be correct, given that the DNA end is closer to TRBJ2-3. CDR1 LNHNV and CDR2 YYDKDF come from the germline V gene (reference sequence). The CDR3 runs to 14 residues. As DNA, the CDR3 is TGTGCCACCAGCAGGGGGCAGGGTAACGATGCGCAGTATTTT. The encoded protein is CATSRGQGNDAQYF.

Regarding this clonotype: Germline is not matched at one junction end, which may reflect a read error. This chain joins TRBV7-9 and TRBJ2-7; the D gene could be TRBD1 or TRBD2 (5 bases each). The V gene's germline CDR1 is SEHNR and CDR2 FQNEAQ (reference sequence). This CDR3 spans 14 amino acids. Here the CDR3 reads CASSGRGVAYEQHF. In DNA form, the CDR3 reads TGTGCCAGCAGCGGCCGGGGCGTGGCCTACGAGCAGCACTTC. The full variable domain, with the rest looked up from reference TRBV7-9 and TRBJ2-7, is DTGVSQNPRHKITKRGQNVTFRCDPISEHNRLYWYRQTLGQGPEFLTYFQNEAQLEKSRLLSDRFSAERPKGSFSTLEIQRTEQGDSAMYLCASSGRGVAYEQHFGPGTRLTVT.

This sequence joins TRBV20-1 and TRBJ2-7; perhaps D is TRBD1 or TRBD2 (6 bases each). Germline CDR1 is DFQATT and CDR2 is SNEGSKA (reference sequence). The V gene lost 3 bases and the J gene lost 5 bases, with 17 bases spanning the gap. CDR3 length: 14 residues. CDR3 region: CSARGSGDTDEQYF. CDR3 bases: TGCAGTGCTAGGGGATCGGGGGACACTGACGAGCAGTACTTC.

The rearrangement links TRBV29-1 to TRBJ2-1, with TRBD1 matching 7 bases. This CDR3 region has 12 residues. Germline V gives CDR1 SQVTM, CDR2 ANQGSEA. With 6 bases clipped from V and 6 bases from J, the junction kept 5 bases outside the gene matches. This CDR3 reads CSVHRGVNEQFF. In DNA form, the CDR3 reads TGCAGCGTCCACAGGGGAGTCAATGAGCAGTTCTTC.

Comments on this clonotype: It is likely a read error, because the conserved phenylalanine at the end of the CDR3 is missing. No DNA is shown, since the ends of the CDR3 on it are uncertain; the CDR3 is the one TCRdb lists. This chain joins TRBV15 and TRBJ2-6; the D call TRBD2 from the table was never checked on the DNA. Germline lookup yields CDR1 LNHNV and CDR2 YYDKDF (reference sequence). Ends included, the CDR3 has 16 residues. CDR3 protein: CASSRAGSYGANVLTL.

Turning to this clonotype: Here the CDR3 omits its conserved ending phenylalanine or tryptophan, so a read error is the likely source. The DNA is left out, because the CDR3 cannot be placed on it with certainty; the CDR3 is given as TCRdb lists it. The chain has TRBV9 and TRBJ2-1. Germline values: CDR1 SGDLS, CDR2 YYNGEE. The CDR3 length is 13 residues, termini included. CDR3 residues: CASGAAGNIQYFV.

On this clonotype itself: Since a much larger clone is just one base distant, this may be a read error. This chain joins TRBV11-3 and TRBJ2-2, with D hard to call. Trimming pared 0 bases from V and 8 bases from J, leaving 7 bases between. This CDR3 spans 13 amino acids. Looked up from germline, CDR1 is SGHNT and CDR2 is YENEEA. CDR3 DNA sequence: TGTGCCAGCAGCTTAGATATGACAGGGGAGCTGTTTTTT. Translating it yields CASSLDMTGELFF.

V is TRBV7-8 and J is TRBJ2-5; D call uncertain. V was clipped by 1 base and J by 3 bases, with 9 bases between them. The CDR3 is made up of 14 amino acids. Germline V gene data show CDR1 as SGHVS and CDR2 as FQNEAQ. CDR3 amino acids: CASSLGGREETQYF. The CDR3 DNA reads TGTGCCAGCAGCTTAGGCGGTAGAGAAGAGACCCAGTACTTC.